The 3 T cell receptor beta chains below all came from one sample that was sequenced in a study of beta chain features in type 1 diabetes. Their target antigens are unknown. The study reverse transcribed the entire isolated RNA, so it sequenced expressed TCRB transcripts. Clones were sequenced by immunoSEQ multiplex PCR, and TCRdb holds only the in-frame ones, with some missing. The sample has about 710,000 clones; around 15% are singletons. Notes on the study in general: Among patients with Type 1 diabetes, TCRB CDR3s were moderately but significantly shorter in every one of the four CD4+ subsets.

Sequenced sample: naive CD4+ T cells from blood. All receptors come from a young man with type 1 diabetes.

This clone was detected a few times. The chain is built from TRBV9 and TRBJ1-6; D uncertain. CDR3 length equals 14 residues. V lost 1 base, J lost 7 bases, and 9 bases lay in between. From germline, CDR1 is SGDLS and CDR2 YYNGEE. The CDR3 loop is CASSVTGSNSPLHF. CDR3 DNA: TGTGCCAGCAGCGTAACGGGATCCAATTCACCCCTCCACTTT.

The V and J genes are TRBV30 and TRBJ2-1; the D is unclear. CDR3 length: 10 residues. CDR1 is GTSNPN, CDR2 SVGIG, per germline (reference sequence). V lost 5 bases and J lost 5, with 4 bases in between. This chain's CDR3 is CAWSHNEQFF. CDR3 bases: TGTGCCTGGTCCCACAATGAGCAGTTCTTC.

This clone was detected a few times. CDR3 coding DNA: TGTGCCACGACGGAGCGGGCCAAAAACATTCAGTACTTC. This sequence encodes CATTERAKNIQYF. This chain uses TRBV5-4 with TRBJ2-4; D may be TRBD2 (5 bases). CDR3 length: 13 amino acids. CDR1 is SGHNT and CDR2 is YYREEE in the germline V gene (reference sequence). V lost 9 bases and J 1 base, leaving 11 bases between the germline ends.